Included here is one T cell receptor beta chain sequence, with context. No antigen is known for it. After removal of 0 bases from V and 2 bases from J, the junction contained 4 bases not matched to a gene. From germline, CDR1 is PRHDT and CDR2 FYEKMQ (reference sequence). The CDR3 has 15 residues. The sample is drawn from a study of shared clonotypes between healthy human individuals. Broader study findings: Against clonotypes common to all four donors, non-shared ones had lower generation probabilities. What naive subsets generally showed was a larger estimated richness than memory subsets showed. Clonotype sharing among donors was expected to depend on sequencing depth.

It was at deep level that the assay was run. Assay: immunoSEQ multiplex PCR; the TCRdb copy retains only in-frame clones and omits some. The repertoire has just over 2,000,000 clones, 85% to 95% of them found once; the top ten carry around 1.1%. Positively selected for CCR7, the CD45RO-negative cells used as naive CD8 cells excluded terminally differentiated effector memory CD45RA+ cells. Material: naive CD8+ T cells sorted from blood. This TCR came from a young man in good health. The chain employs TRBV13 and TRBJ2-7, with 7 bases aligning to TRBD2. The CDR3 DNA sequence: TGTGCCAGCAGCTTAGGCCCTAGCGGACCCTACGAGCAGTACTTC. Protein: CASSLGPSGPYEQYF.